These 14 T cell receptor beta chains were all obtained from the same sample, sequenced in a study of T cell clones after liver transplantation. The table came from immunoSEQ multiplex PCR; TCRdb's copy has only in-frame clones and leaves some out. Found here are tens of thousands of clones, around 84% of them singletons; the top ten hold less than 2.5%. The sample here was CD4+ T cells from blood, taken 24 months after liver transplant. The receptors come from a human patient who received a liver transplant. Some T cells may trace back to the graft donor.

The rearrangement joins TRBV27 to TRBJ2-5; D not resolved. This CDR3 is built from 16 residues. The V and J ends lost 0 bases and 9 bases respectively, with 20 bases between them. Germline V gives CDR1 MNHEY, CDR2 SMNVEV (reference sequence). The CDR3 sequence is CASSLSPPGNRPPQYF. As DNA, the CDR3 is TGTGCCAGCAGTTTATCCCCCCCCGGAAACCGCCCCCCCCAGTACTTC.

The rearrangement joins TRBV23-1 to TRBJ1-1; TRBD1 might be the D (5 bases). TRBV23-1 is identified as an open reading frame with a role that is uncertain. Trimming shortened V by 3 bases and J by 4 bases, and 18 bases separated the two germline ends. There are 16 residues in the CDR3. The CDR3 sequence: CASSHPGRPRGTEAFF. CDR3 DNA: TGCGCCAGCAGTCACCCCGGGCGCCCGAGGGGCACTGAAGCTTTCTTT.

This sequence joins TRBV6-6 and TRBJ1-2, with 11 bases fitting TRBD1. V trimming: 0 bases; J trimming: 6 bases; junction bases outside the gene matches: 3. This CDR3 has 15 amino acids. Germline V gene sequence: CDR1 MNHNY, CDR2 SVGAGI (reference sequence). The CDR3: CASSYSRTGGDGYTF. The DNA of the CDR3 is TGTGCCAGCAGTTACTCGAGGACAGGGGGCGATGGCTACACCTTC.

The V and J genes are TRBV5-1 and TRBJ2-1; the D gene is possibly TRBD2 (6 bases). The V gene lost 4 bases and the J gene lost 5 bases, with 13 bases spanning the gap. Per germline, CDR1 SGHRS and CDR2 YFSETQ. The CDR3 is 14 residues long. The CDR3 here is CASSNTGAHNEQFF. The CDR3 bases are TGCGCCAGCAGCAACACGGGAGCCCACAATGAGCAGTTCTTC.

The chain joins TRBV11-3 to TRBJ2-1; 8 bases map to TRBD2. The CDR3 spans 16 residues. From germline, CDR1 is SGHNT and CDR2 YENEEA. V lost 5 bases to trimming and J lost 8 bases; unmatched junction nucleotides: 14. The CDR3 spells CASSTRSGTSVDEQFF. In DNA, the CDR3 is TGTGCCAGCAGCACCCGTTCCGGGACTAGTGTCGATGAGCAGTTCTTC.

The chain uses TRBV9 and TRBJ2-3; TRBD2 aligns across 11 bases. In germline, CDR1 is SGDLS, CDR2 YYNGEE. The V and J ends lost 2 bases and 4 bases, in that order; junction bases with no gene match: 9. This CDR3 spans 17 amino acids. This CDR3 reads CASSVRISGRAADTQYF. The CDR3 DNA reads TGTGCCAGCAGCGTTCGCATTAGCGGGAGGGCGGCAGATACGCAGTATTTT.

The V and J genes are TRBV6-1 and TRBJ2-5; 8 bases line up with TRBD1. The length of the CDR3 is 14 residues. From germline, CDR1 is MNHNS and CDR2 SASEGT. Germline trimming cut 0 bases from V and 4 bases from J; bases unmatched to any gene: 1. The CDR3 DNA reads as TGTGCCAGCAGTGAAGCAACAGGGGGAGAGACCCAGTACTTC. Translating gives CASSEATGGETQYF.

V gene TRBV15 combines with J gene TRBJ1-2, with unresolved D. The germline V gene encodes CDR1 LNHNV and CDR2 YYDKDF (reference sequence). The V end lost 0 bases, the J end lost 6 bases, and 17 bases lay between the germline ends. The CDR3 length is 16 residues. The CDR3 protein is CATSRDSGMRSHGYTF. The CDR3 DNA sequence: TGTGCCACCAGCAGAGATTCGGGGATGAGGTCTCATGGCTACACCTTC.

The rearrangement joins TRBV18 to TRBJ2-5, with 8 bases that match TRBD2. The junction had 7 bases not matched to a gene; V was cut back by 0 bases and J by 4 bases. This CDR3 is built from 16 residues. Germline-derived CDR1 and CDR2 are KGHSH and LQKENI. Here the CDR3 reads CASSPPTGGPVETQYF. For the CDR3, the DNA is TGTGCCAGCTCACCACCGACGGGGGGGCCTGTAGAGACCCAGTACTTC.

J is TRBJ2-5 and V is TRBV18; 9 nucleotides line up with TRBD1. The V segment lost 3 bases and the J segment 3 bases; nucleotides outside the gene matches: 5. The CDR3 consists of 15 residues. Germline V gene data show CDR1 as KGHSH and CDR2 as LQKENI. The CDR3 is CASSPPTGGEETQYF. The CDR3 nucleotides read TGTGCCAGCTCACCTCCCACAGGGGGCGAAGAGACCCAGTACTTC.

Written as DNA, the CDR3 is TGTGCCAGCTCACCCACCCCGACAGGGCACGGGGGCTACACCTTC. Translated, it gives CASSPTPTGHGGYTF. The chain has TRBV18 and TRBJ1-2, with 7 nucleotides matching TRBD1. The germline V gene encodes CDR1 KGHSH and CDR2 LQKENI. J was trimmed by 8 bases and V by 3 bases; bases with no gene match: 12. The CDR3 contains 15 residues. Drawing the rest from reference TRBV18 and TRBJ1-2, the complete variable domain is NAGVMQNPRHLVRRRGQEARLRCSPMKGHSHVYWYRQLPEEGLKFMVYLQKENIIDESGMPKERFSAEFPKEGPSILRIQQVVRGDSAAYFCASSPTPTGHGGYTFGSGTRLTVV.

This rearrangement joins TRBV14 to TRBJ1-2; no reliable D call. This CDR3 region has 13 residues. V lost 3 bases to trimming and J lost 11 bases, with 16 bases between them. CDR1 is SGHDN and CDR2 is FVKESK in the germline V gene. The CDR3 protein is CASSHDILGGYTF. CDR3 bases: TGTGCCAGCAGCCATGACATCTTGGGAGGGTACACCTTC. Drawing the rest from reference TRBV14 and TRBJ1-2, the complete variable domain is EAGVTQFPSHSVIEKGQTVTLRCDPISGHDNLYWYRRVMGKEIKFLLHFVKESKQDESGMPNNRFLAERTGGTYSTLKVQPAELEDSGVYFCASSHDILGGYTFGSGTRLTVV.

The chain recombines TRBV5-6 with TRBJ2-7; no clear D gene. CDR3 size: 17 residues. Germline CDR1 is SGHDT and CDR2 is YYEEEE. V lost 3 bases to trimming and J lost 6 bases, with 25 bases between them. For the CDR3, the DNA is TGTGCCAGCAGCTATACTAAACGACCCAGGACGGGCGGCGAGCAGTACTTC. The encoded protein is CASSYTKRPRTGGEQYF.

The chain has TRBV30 and TRBJ2-2; 14 bases match TRBD2. Germline V gives CDR1 GTSNPN, CDR2 SVGIG (reference sequence). This CDR3 is built from 15 residues. Unmatched junction bases numbered 7, after V lost 8 bases and J lost 5 bases. In DNA form, the CDR3 reads TGTGCCCTTAAGGGGACTAGCGGGAGTACCGGGGAGCTGTTTTTT. Encoded protein: CALKGTSGSTGELFF.